This section outlines one T cell receptor (beta chain) sequence together with its context. Germline loops: CDR1 SGHAT, CDR2 FQDESV (reference sequence). The CDR3 is 15 amino acids. Trimming pared 4 bases from V and 0 bases from J, leaving 13 bases between. This sample stems from a study of blood T cell repertoires in COVID-19. Study information: The United States, Italy and Spain provided the acute and convalescent COVID-19 samples. PBMCs, B-cell-depleted T cells, or T cells were the source of the cDNA or gDNA that made up the material.

Original processing notes: Nucleated cell counts were estimated from reference gene primer amplification. The assay was immunoSEQ multiplex PCR, and TCRdb's table has in-frame clones only and misses some. The V and J calls and the clone size are those of that table, but D and trimming were determined from the DNA. The sample consists of about 100,000 clones, approximately 86% of them appearing once. The rearrangement uses TRBV11-1 and TRBJ2-7, with D possibly matching TRBD2 (6 bases). Material for sequencing was peripheral blood. The origin of this receptor is a human donor in a cohort sampled during active COVID-19. CDR3 coding DNA: TGTGCCAGCAGCTATAGCGGCCCGAGCTCCTACGAGCAGTACTTC. As protein: CASSYSGPSSYEQYF.